The rows below give T cell receptor beta chains drawn from one sample of a study of T cell responses to AZD1222 COVID-19 vaccine. Data came from immunoSEQ multiplex PCR; TCRdb stores just in-frame clones and leaves some out. Here the sample spans some 170,000 clones, approximately 93% being singletons. The specimen was peripheral blood, collected on day 0 of AZD1222 vaccination. The receptors shown here come from an adult in good health. Both conserved end residues are trimmed from each CDR3. Clone size is not always given. Where it is, it says once, few, many or a class for expanded clones.

j_call,clone_size,v_call,cdr3_aa
TRBJ1-3,-,TRBV7-2,ASSQGLGQVYSGNTIY
TRBJ2-7,-,TRBV28,ASSLLSVLGQY
TRBJ1-2,-,TRBV5-1,ASSRTGSANYGYT
TRBJ2-2,-,TRBV7-8,ASSLTLAGGNTGELF
TRBJ1-1,-,TRBV19,ASSLRVQDEAF
TRBJ1-2,-,TRBV18,ASSPLDGPNYGYT
TRBJ1-2,once,TRBV3-1/TRBV3-2,ASSQGQGRGYT
TRBJ2-1,-,TRBV29-1,STGTGLDEQF
TRBJ1-2,once,TRBV29-1,SVEDLWQGAGYGYT
TRBJ1-4,-,TRBV13,ASSTGQGRNEKLF
TRBJ1-4,once,TRBV9,ASSVQGGHEKLF
TRBJ1-2,once,TRBV19,ASSSWDRVDYGYT
TRBJ1-1,-,TRBV19,ASSLDRETEAF
TRBJ2-3,-,TRBV11-3,ASSLDGVSGATDTQY
TRBJ2-2,-,TRBV24-1,ATSDSAGSTGELF
TRBJ1-1,-,TRBV6-1,ASSETGVGVAF
TRBJ1-1,-,TRBV6-2/TRBV6-3,ASSSTGFRGTEAF
TRBJ1-6,-,TRBV21-1,ASSKGKGTGGSMDSPLH
TRBJ2-1,-,TRBV5-8,AITWGYIYNEQF
TRBJ2-1,-,TRBV30,AWRPWGGTHNEQF
TRBJ2-1,once,TRBV7-8,ASSEKGLAGSNEQF
TRBJ2-3,-,TRBV18,ASSSTGNTDTQY
TRBJ2-7,-,TRBV28,ASSNRRGTSGFLYEQY
TRBJ2-7,-,TRBV18,ASSPPGTGKNYEQY
TRBJ2-7,-,TRBV19,ASRLAGTYEQY
TRBJ2-7,few,TRBV27,ASREGRSIYEQY
TRBJ1-4,-,TRBV7-9,ASSPQGANEKLF
TRBJ1-1,-,TRBV19,ASSIRQNEAF
TRBJ1-6,-,TRBV6-2/TRBV6-3,ASSYSMAGPSSYNSPLH
TRBJ1-3,-,TRBV3-1/TRBV3-2,ASSPHEARNTIY
TRBJ1-1,once,TRBV6-6,ASPGKGRGEAF
TRBJ1-1,-,TRBV2,ASKKGTEGTEAF
TRBJ1-1,once,TRBV30,AWSVGGVMNTEAF
TRBJ2-5,-,TRBV19,ASSGQSQETQY